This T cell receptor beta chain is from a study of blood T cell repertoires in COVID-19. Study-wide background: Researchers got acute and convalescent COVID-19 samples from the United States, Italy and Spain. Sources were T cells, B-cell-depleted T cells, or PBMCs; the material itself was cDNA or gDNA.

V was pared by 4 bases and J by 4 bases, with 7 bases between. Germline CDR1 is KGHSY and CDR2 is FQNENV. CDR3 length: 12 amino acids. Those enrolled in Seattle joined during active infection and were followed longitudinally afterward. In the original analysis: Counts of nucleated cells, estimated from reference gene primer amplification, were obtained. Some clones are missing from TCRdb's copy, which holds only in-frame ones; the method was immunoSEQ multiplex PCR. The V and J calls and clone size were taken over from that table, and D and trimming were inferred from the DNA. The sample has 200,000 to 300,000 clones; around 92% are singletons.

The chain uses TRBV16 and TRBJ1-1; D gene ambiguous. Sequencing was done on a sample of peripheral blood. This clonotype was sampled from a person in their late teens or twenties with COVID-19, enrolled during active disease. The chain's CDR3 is CASSPVATEAFF. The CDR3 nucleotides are TGTGCCAGCAGCCCGGTCGCCACTGAAGCTTTCTTT.